This T cell receptor (beta chain) was recorded in a study of STAT5B mutations in CD4+ large granular lymphocyte leukemia. The table lists this clone with a few counts. In the authors' workflow: A productive frequency of 2.59 x 10-5 was the lowest detectable. Clones were sequenced by immunoSEQ multiplex PCR, and TCRdb holds only the in-frame ones, with some missing. V and J calls and clone size are those listed in that table; D and trimming were worked out from the DNA. The table lists under 55,000 clones, approximately 86% of them singletons. Germline CDR1 and CDR2: SGHRS and YFSETQ. Deletions cut 4 bases from V and 3 bases from J, with 13 bases between. This CDR3 is built from 14 residues.

The origin of this receptor is a human donor in good health. The specimen sequenced was CD4+ T cells from blood buffy coats. The rearrangement links TRBV5-1 to TRBJ2-5; no firm D call. This CDR3 is CASSLLSTEETQYF. DNA for the CDR3: TGCGCCAGCAGCCTTCTATCTACGGAAGAGACCCAGTACTTC.